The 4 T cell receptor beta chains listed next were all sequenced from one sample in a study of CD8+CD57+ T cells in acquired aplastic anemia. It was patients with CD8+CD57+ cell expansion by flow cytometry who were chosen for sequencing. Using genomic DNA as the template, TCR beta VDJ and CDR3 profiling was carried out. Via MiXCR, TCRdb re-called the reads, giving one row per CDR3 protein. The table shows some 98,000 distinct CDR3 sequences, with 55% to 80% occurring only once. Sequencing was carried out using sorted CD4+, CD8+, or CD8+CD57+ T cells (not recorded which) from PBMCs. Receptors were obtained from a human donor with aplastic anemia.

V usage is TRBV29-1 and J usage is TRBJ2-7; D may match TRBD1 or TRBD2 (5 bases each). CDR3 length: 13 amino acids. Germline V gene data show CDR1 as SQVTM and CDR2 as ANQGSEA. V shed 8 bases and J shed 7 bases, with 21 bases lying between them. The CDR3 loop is CSRLGTQGGEQYF. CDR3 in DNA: TGCAGCCGCCTCGGGACGCAGGGCGGGGAGCAGTACTTC.

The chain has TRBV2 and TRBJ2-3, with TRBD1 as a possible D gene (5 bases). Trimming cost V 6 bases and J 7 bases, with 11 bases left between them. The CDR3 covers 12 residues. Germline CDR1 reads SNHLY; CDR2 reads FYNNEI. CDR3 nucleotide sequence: TGTGCCAGCAGCTTGGACAATAATACGCAGTATTTT. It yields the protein CASSLDNNTQYF.

The CDR3 loop reads CASSEAGASSYEQYF. The CDR3 DNA follows: TGTGCCAGCAGTGAAGCGGGGGCGAGCTCCTACGAGCAGTACTTC. The chain is built from TRBV6-1 and TRBJ2-7, with TRBD1 as a possible D gene (6 bases). Between the trimmed V and J ends, which lost 0 bases and 0 bases, there was a span of 9 bases. This CDR3 is built from 15 residues. The germline gives CDR1 MNHNS, CDR2 SASEGT.

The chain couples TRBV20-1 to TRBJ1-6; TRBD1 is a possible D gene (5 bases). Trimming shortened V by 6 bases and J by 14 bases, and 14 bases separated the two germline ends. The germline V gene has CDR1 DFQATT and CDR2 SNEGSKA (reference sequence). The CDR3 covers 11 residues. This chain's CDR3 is CSAAWGTALHF. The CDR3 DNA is TGCAGTGCGGCGTGGGGGACGGCCCTCCACTTT.